This T cell receptor (beta chain) was sequenced in a study of shared clonotypes between healthy human individuals. This CDR3 comprises 14 residues. Germline V CDR1 and CDR2: MDHEN, SYDVKM. V shed 6 bases and J 2 bases; nucleotides not matched to a gene: 4. CD45RO negativity and positive selection for CCR7 defined naive CD8 cells, a population that excluded terminally differentiated effector memory CD45RA+ cells. Assay used: immunoSEQ multiplex PCR; TCRdb lists only in-frame clones, some missing. The sample consists of about 2.1 million clones, around 93% of them appearing once. The sequence came from a man between 18 and 35 years old in good health. Some clones in this sample may be carry-over from other donors' samples. The sample taken for sequencing was naive CD8+ T cells from PBMCs. V and J are TRBV28 and TRBJ2-3, with 8 bases matching TRBD2. CDR3 bases: TGTGCCAGCAGATTAGCGGGAAACACAGATACGCAGTATTTT. This sequence encodes CASRLAGNTDTQYF.